This TCR beta chain is drawn from a study of metastatic and nonmetastatic thyroid tumors (dated by TCRdb to about 2020). Regarding the complete study: The researchers compared repertoires between peripheral blood samples and tumor or nodule tissue samples from patients with malignant or benign thyroid disease.

Library preparation was by PCR. Sequencing was carried out with an Illumina HiSeq 4000. High-throughput sequencing was used to profile the CDR3 region of the TCR beta-chain in every patient. Per the source publication's procedure: The researchers built a classifier to tell apart papillary thyroid cancer patients with distant metastasis, based on CDR3 differences among clinicopathological groups. Repertoire diversity was assessed with the Shannon index, and tumor-blood repertoire similarity with the Morisita-Horn index. TCRdb took the public reads, trimmed them with fastp at Q25, ran MiXCR for clone calling and kept in-frame beta chains. The V and J calls and clone size come from TCRdb's table, not from the authors' own analysis. This sample gives around 20,000 clones in total; roughly 14% of them show up just once. The ten largest make up roughly 15% of the sample. The research as a whole found: TCR beta diversity was reported as significantly higher in malignant tumors than in benign nodules, in both blood and tumor samples.

A remark on this clone: Its antigen specificity is not known. Base qualities were left out, and no much larger clone turns up one base away.

No patient had received any treatment before thyroid surgery. Patient clinical samples collected from about 2011 to 2018 were retrospectively analysed using T-cell receptor beta sequencing. The germline V gene (reference sequence) provides CDR1 GTSNPN and CDR2 SVGIG. The junction shows trimming of 7 bases on V and 11 bases on J, plus 21 bases between the germline ends. The CDR3 measures 13 amino acids from cysteine to phenylalanine. Only the CDR3 DNA is retained, 39 bases long and in frame from the first base. This receptor was taken from a female donor with papillary thyroid cancer or a benign thyroid nodule (not recorded which). Some clones in this sample may be carry-over from other donors' samples. The chain couples TRBV30 to TRBJ1-5, and the D gene may be TRBD1, 5 bases matching. Material for sequencing was tumor tissue. The nucleotide sequence is given as TGTGCCTCGGACAACCGGGCCGGAGGGGCCCAGCATTTT. This codes for CASDNRAGGAQHF.